The next 10 T cell receptor beta chains were all read from a single sample in a study of shared clonotypes between healthy human individuals. Here immunoSEQ multiplex PCR was the method, and the copy in TCRdb shows in-frame clones only, minus some. Here the sample spans 400,000 to 600,000 clones, about 96% being singletons. The sequencing input was naive CD4+ T cells sorted from blood. Subset in this sample: CD45RA+ positively selected. Every receptor here comes from a woman aged 30 to 39 in good health.

The chain joins TRBV28 to TRBJ1-1; D not resolved. Looked up from germline, CDR1 is MDHEN and CDR2 is SYDVKM. Between the trimmed V and J ends, which lost 2 bases and 7 bases, there was a span of 8 bases. The CDR3 is 12 residues long. CDR3 DNA: TGTGCCAGCAGTTTAACTACCTATGAAGCTTTCTTT. Its translation: CASSLTTYEAFF.

As DNA, the CDR3 is TGCGCCAGCAGCTTGGCAGGGGGCCCGGAGACCCAGTACTTC. Protein: CASSLAGGPETQYF. V usage is TRBV5-1 and J usage is TRBJ2-5, with 8 bases identical to TRBD1. The CDR3 is 14 residues long. The V gene end was trimmed by 0 bases and the J gene end by 5 bases; junction bases not matched to a gene: 3. Germline values: CDR1 SGHRS, CDR2 YFSETQ.

The rearrangement joins TRBV4-1 to TRBJ1-6, with D possibly TRBD1 on 5 matching bases. Trimming left V 0 bases short and J 6 bases short, with 15 bases between. The CDR3 extends over 17 amino acids. CDR1 is MGHRA, CDR2 YSYEKL, per germline. The CDR3 coding sequence is TGCGCCAGCAGCCAAGATCACTCGGGGGTCGGTAATTCACCCCTCCACTTT. It specifies CASSQDHSGVGNSPLHF.

The V and J genes are TRBV11-2 and TRBJ2-1; 7 bases agree with TRBD2. V dropped 3 bases and J dropped 7; count of bases not matched to a gene: 3. The length of the CDR3 is 13 residues. Germline V lookup: CDR1 SGHAT, CDR2 FQNNGV. The CDR3 DNA follows: TGTGCCAGCAGCTTCGGGACTACTAATGAGCAGTTCTTC. Translating it yields CASSFGTTNEQFF.

This clone has a single count. Other DNA variants within this sample encode the same CDR3. V gene TRBV9 combines with J gene TRBJ2-5, with unresolved D. The V gene lost 0 bases and the J gene lost 2 bases, with 5 bases spanning the gap. The CDR3 covers 13 residues. Germline-derived CDR1 and CDR2 are SGDLS and YYNGEE. The chain's CDR3 is CASSVASQETQYF. The CDR3 nucleotides are TGTGCCAGCAGCGTAGCGAGTCAAGAGACCCAGTACTTC. Full variable domain (remainder filled in from reference TRBV9 and TRBJ2-5): DSGVTQTPKHLITATGQRVTLRCSPRSGDLSVYWYQQSLDQGLQFLIQYYNGEERAKGNILERFSAQQFPDLHSELNLSSLELGDSALYFCASSVASQETQYFGPGTRLLVL.

V usage is TRBV28 and J usage is TRBJ2-3; 9 bases are shared with TRBD1. Unmatched junction bases numbered 8, after V lost 6 bases and J lost 4 bases. This CDR3 contains 15 residues. The germline V gene has CDR1 MDHEN and CDR2 SYDVKM. CDR3 in amino acids: CASRTQGAGADTQYF. The CDR3 region has the DNA TGTGCCAGCAGGACACAGGGGGCAGGGGCAGATACGCAGTATTTT.

The chain carries TRBV25-1 and TRBJ1-1; possibly TRBD1 for D (5 bases). There are 12 residues in the CDR3. V lost 5 bases to trimming and J lost 4 bases, with 8 bases between them. CDR1 MGHDK and CDR2 SYGVNS come from the germline V gene. The CDR3 nucleotides are TGTGCCAGCAGTTTCGGGGGCACTGAAGCTTTCTTT. It is translated as CASSFGGTEAFF.

Only a few counts were recorded for this clone. The V gene is TRBV5-1, the J gene TRBJ2-7; D gene uncertain. This CDR3 has 12 residues. Deletions cut 4 bases from V and 3 bases from J, with 8 bases between. CDR1 and CDR2 from the germline V gene are SGHRS and YFSETQ. The CDR3 protein is CASSLMGYEQYF. In DNA, the CDR3 is TGCGCCAGCAGCCTAATGGGCTACGAGCAGTACTTC.

The chain links TRBV4-1 to TRBJ2-1, with a weak D call TRBD1 (6 bases). Trimming removed 0 bases from V and 6 bases from J, with 21 bases in between. The CDR3 runs to 18 residues. Germline loops: CDR1 MGHRA, CDR2 YSYEKL. The CDR3 spells CASSQESGAIARFNEQFF. DNA for the CDR3: TGCGCCAGCAGCCAAGAGTCAGGGGCTATTGCGCGGTTCAATGAGCAGTTCTTC.

The rearrangement links TRBV5-4 to TRBJ2-1; D unresolved. CDR3 size: 14 residues. Trimming left V 4 bases short and J 0 bases short, with 8 bases between. Germline V CDR1 and CDR2: SGHNT, YYREEE (reference sequence). As DNA, the CDR3 is TGTGCCAGCAGCGGGGTAGGCTCCTACAATGAGCAGTTCTTC. Translation: CASSGVGSYNEQFF.